The 15 T cell receptor beta chains below were found in one sample sequenced in a study of regulatory T cells in long-lasting Graves disease. The time point was: persistent/refractory GD, antithyroid drugs over 5 years with positive TRAb. Following extraction of RNA from PBMCs, that RNA was used to make the TCR library. To make TCR beta libraries, researchers used iRepertoire HTBI primers and Arm-PCR of CDR3 regions. TCRdb fed the multiplex PCR reads into MiXCR, producing one record per CDR3 protein. The table records around 460,000 distinct CDR3 sequences, approximately 23% of them present only once. Sequenced here: peripheral blood mononuclear cells (PBMCs), sampled when the disease was refractory, from a patient treated with antithyroid drugs. These receptors originate from a female donor with Graves disease.

This clonotype appeared a few times. This sequence joins TRBV7-2 and TRBJ2-7; tentative D call: TRBD1 (5 bases). Trimming pared 1 base from V and 3 bases from J, leaving 10 bases between. The germline V gene has CDR1 SGHTA and CDR2 FQGNSA. The CDR3 runs to 14 residues. The CDR3 reads CASSLVGVFYEQYF. As DNA, the CDR3 is TGTGCCAGCAGCTTAGTAGGGGTGTTCTACGAGCAGTACTTC.

This rearrangement joins TRBV20-1 to TRBJ1-1; the match to TRBD1 covers 8 bases. Losses at the gene ends were 0 bases for V and 6 bases for J; bases not matched to a gene: 12. The germline V gene encodes CDR1 DFQATT and CDR2 SNEGSKA (reference sequence). The CDR3 sequence is 16 residues long. CDR3 nucleotide sequence: TGCAGTGCTAGAGATCCGGGAACAGGGGGACTTGCTGAAGCTTTCTTT. This translates into CSARDPGTGGLAEAFF.

The chain couples TRBV3-1 to TRBJ1-5; D is possibly TRBD1 (5 bases). The CDR3 is made up of 14 amino acids. Germline lookup yields CDR1 LGHDT and CDR2 YNNKEL (reference sequence). V was cut by 1 base and J by 9 bases, with 13 bases left in between. The CDR3 coding sequence is TGTGCCAGCAGCCAAGTCCTCCAGGGACCGCCCCAGCATTTT. This encodes CASSQVLQGPPQHF.

V is TRBV20-1 and J is TRBJ1-1, with D possibly matching TRBD1 (5 bases). CDR3 length: 15 amino acids. From germline, CDR1 is DFQATT and CDR2 SNEGSKA (reference sequence). The V and J ends lost 1 base and 6 bases respectively, with 18 bases between them. Here the CDR3 reads CSARGWDPGLAEAFF. CDR3 bases: TGCAGTGCTAGAGGTTGGGACCCAGGGCTGGCTGAAGCTTTCTTT.

The V call is TRBV27, the J call TRBJ2-1; no firm D call. Germline assignment: CDR1 MNHEY and CDR2 SMNVEV (reference sequence). CDR3 length: 17 amino acids. The V and J ends lost 2 bases and 9 bases respectively, with 23 bases between them. CDR3 region: CASSLSIGIQSSGEQFF. CDR3 in DNA: TGTGCCAGCAGTTTAAGTATTGGCATTCAGTCCTCTGGTGAGCAGTTCTTC.

J is TRBJ1-1 and V is TRBV6-2 or TRBV6-3, with D uncertain. The CDR3 length is 12 residues. Trimming cost V 0 bases and J 10 bases, with 9 bases left between them. Germline-derived CDR1 and CDR2 are MNHEY and SVGEGT. CDR3 region: CASSYSTEAAFF. The CDR3 nucleotides read TGTGCCAGCAGTTACTCGACGGAGGCAGCTTTCTTT.

The table lists this clonotype with a few counts. This chain joins TRBV7-3 and TRBJ2-7; D uncertain. Germline lookup yields CDR1 SGHTA and CDR2 FQGTGA. V was shortened by 1 base and J by 0 bases, with 7 bases between the two germline ends. The length of the CDR3 is 14 residues. CDR3 loop: CASSLNSFSYEQYF. In nucleotides, the CDR3 is TGTGCCAGCAGCTTAAATTCTTTCTCCTACGAGCAGTACTTC.

J is TRBJ2-7 and V is TRBV29-1; 7 positions match TRBD2. With 5 bases clipped from V and 5 bases from J, the junction kept 12 bases outside the gene matches. The CDR3 is 14 residues long. From germline, CDR1 is SQVTM and CDR2 ANQGSEA. The CDR3 sequence is CSVPSGTTNDEQYF. The CDR3 DNA is TGCAGCGTTCCGTCAGGGACTACTAACGACGAGCAGTACTTC.

This clonotype was detected a few times. This sequence joins TRBV30 and TRBJ2-5; a weak D match, TRBD2 (5 bases). CDR1 is GTSNPN and CDR2 is SVGIG in the germline V gene (reference sequence). The V end was cut by 0 bases, the J end by 7 bases, with 12 bases between. This CDR3 is built from 13 residues. The CDR3 loop reads CAWSVHPEATQYF. The DNA for the CDR3 is TGTGCCTGGAGTGTACATCCGGAGGCGACCCAGTACTTC.

This clonotype was detected ten times or more. V is TRBV19 and J is TRBJ1-6; a possible D gene is TRBD1 (5 bases). Germline CDR1 and CDR2: LNHDA and SQIVND (reference sequence). V shed 7 bases and J shed 11 bases, with 18 bases lying between them. The CDR3 contains 14 residues. CDR3 loop: CASTNPGARAPLHF. DNA for the CDR3: TGTGCCAGTACCAACCCCGGGGCCAGAGCACCCCTCCACTTT.

This clonotype was counted between two and nine times. The chain recombines TRBV5-6 with TRBJ2-7, with D maybe TRBD1 (5 bases). Germline V lookup: CDR1 SGHDT, CDR2 YYEEEE. CDR3 length: 14 residues. The V gene lost 2 bases and the J gene lost 0 bases, with 9 bases spanning the gap. Here the CDR3 DNA reads TGTGCCAGCAGCTTTGGCAGGGCCTCCTACGAGCAGTACTTC. Translation: CASSFGRASYEQYF. Complete variable domain (other parts from reference TRBV5-6 and TRBJ2-7): DAGVTQSPTHLIKTRGQQVTLRCSPKSGHDTVSWYQQALGQGPQFIFQYYEEEERQRGNFPDRFSGHQFPNYSSELNVNALLLGDSALYLCASSFGRASYEQYFGPGTRLTVT.

This chain uses TRBV9 with TRBJ2-7, with D hard to call. CDR3 length equals 16 residues. V lost 2 bases and J 2 bases, leaving 17 bases between the germline ends. From germline, CDR1 is SGDLS and CDR2 YYNGEE. The DNA for the CDR3 is TGTGCCAGCAGCGTCGCTGACGCGACTGGGGCCTACGAGCAGTACTTC. Its translation is CASSVADATGAYEQYF.

This clonotype showed up just a few times. This chain joins TRBV11-2 and TRBJ2-2, with D possibly matching TRBD2 (6 bases). Looked up from germline, CDR1 is SGHAT and CDR2 is FQNNGV. The CDR3 length is 15 residues. Deletions cut 5 bases from V and 5 bases from J, with 15 bases between. CDR3 DNA sequence: TGTGCCAGCAGCCCCAGACTAGTGCCAACCGGGGAGCTGTTTTTT. This translates into CASSPRLVPTGELFF.

This clonotype turned up a few times. The rearrangement uses TRBV6-2 or TRBV6-3 and TRBJ2-5; D gene unclear. Germline CDR1 MNHEY, CDR2 SVGEGT. Trimming took 5 bases from V and 3 from J, leaving 13 bases between them. The CDR3 totals 14 residues. Here the CDR3 reads CASSENGIEETQYF. In nucleotides, the CDR3 is TGTGCCAGCAGTGAGAACGGAATAGAAGAGACCCAGTACTTC.

This clonotype was detected many times. The rearrangement uses TRBV5-1 and TRBJ1-2; D gene uncertain. With 3 bases removed from V and 7 bases from J, the gap between germline ends came to 13 bases. CDR1 SGHRS and CDR2 YFSETQ come from the germline V gene. The CDR3 totals 13 residues. CDR3: CASSSTRESGYTF. The CDR3 bases are TGCGCCAGCAGCTCGACACGGGAGTCTGGCTACACCTTC.